The 18 T cell receptor beta chains in this list originate from one sample, sequenced in a study of a mutant IDH1 vaccine in newly diagnosed glioma. Sample time point: baseline, week 1 (first vaccination visit). The sample's treatment: pre-vaccination baseline after standard-of-care therapy. Sequencing was performed with immunoSEQ multiplex PCR; in TCRdb, only in-frame clones are kept and a portion is missing. The table includes about 30,000 clones, roughly 87% detected once. The sample was PBMCs, taken from a glioma patient treated with radiotherapy, temozolomide or both. The receptors originated from a man younger than 40 with glioma.

Here the CDR3 DNA reads TGTGCCAGTAGTACTCCCGAAGGGGGTAACACTGAAGCTTTCTTT. As protein: CASSTPEGGNTEAFF. The chain joins TRBV19 to TRBJ1-1; perhaps TRBD1 as D (6 bases). The CDR3 extends over 15 amino acids. V shed 4 bases and J shed 2 bases, with 14 bases lying between them. The germline CDR1 and CDR2 sequences are LNHDA and SQIVND (reference sequence).

This clone was seen once. The chain employs TRBV6-1 and TRBJ2-2; D gene ambiguous. This CDR3 spans 14 amino acids. Germline V gene data show CDR1 as MNHNS and CDR2 as SASEGT. Trimming shortened V by 4 bases and J by 5 bases, and 11 bases separated the two germline ends. CDR3 in amino acids: CASSAVYQTGELFF. The CDR3 DNA reads as TGTGCCAGCAGTGCCGTGTACCAAACCGGGGAGCTGTTTTTT.

The chain couples TRBV11-2 to TRBJ2-7; 11 nucleotides match TRBD2. J lost 4 bases, V lost 5 bases, and 1 base had no gene match. CDR1 and CDR2 from the germline V gene are SGHAT and FQNNGV. This CDR3 region has 13 residues. The CDR3 reads CASSGTSGYEQYF. The CDR3 region has the DNA TGTGCCAGCAGCGGGACTAGCGGATACGAGCAGTACTTC.

V usage is TRBV7-2 and J usage is TRBJ2-6, with D uncertain. This CDR3 region has 14 residues. Trimming took 7 bases from V and 4 from J, leaving 11 bases between them. Germline values: CDR1 SGHTA, CDR2 FQGNSA. DNA for the CDR3: TGTGCCAGCACCCGAGCCGCCGGGGCCAACGTCCTGACTTTC. The encoded protein is CASTRAAGANVLTF.

DNA of the CDR3: TGTGCCAGCAGCTTAAACAGCCCCAACTATGGCTACACCTTC. Translating gives CASSLNSPNYGYTF. The chain has TRBV7-3 and TRBJ1-2; D uncertain. CDR1 is SGHTA and CDR2 is FQGTGA in the germline V gene. The CDR3 extends over 14 amino acids. V was trimmed by 1 base and J by 2 bases, leaving 8 bases between them.

The chain recombines TRBV29-1 with TRBJ2-7; D possibly matches TRBD1 or TRBD2 (5 bases each). Germline-derived CDR1 and CDR2 are SQVTM and ANQGSEA. The CDR3 totals 13 residues. Trimming took 7 bases from V and 2 from J, leaving 15 bases between them. CDR3 residues: CSAGGQGPYEQYF. DNA of the CDR3: TGCAGCGCTGGCGGGCAGGGCCCCTACGAGCAGTACTTC.

The rearrangement joins TRBV28 to TRBJ2-7; TRBD2 aligns across 12 bases. Germline lookup yields CDR1 MDHEN and CDR2 SYDVKM. The CDR3 runs 15 residues. J lost 3 bases, V lost 7 bases, and 7 bases had no gene match. The CDR3 DNA sequence: TGTGCCAGCACCCCTACTAGCGGGGGGCACTACGAGCAGTACTTC. It is translated as CASTPTSGGHYEQYF.

The chain joins TRBV13 to TRBJ1-1; tentative D call: TRBD1 (5 bases). The V and J ends lost 4 bases and 2 bases respectively, with 20 bases between them. Germline V gives CDR1 PRHDT, CDR2 FYEKMQ (reference sequence). The CDR3 consists of 17 residues. CDR3 loop: CASSSLPTGTANTEAFF. The CDR3 nucleotides are TGTGCCAGCAGCTCCCTCCCAACCGGGACCGCTAACACTGAAGCTTTCTTT.

The J gene is TRBJ2-3, the V gene TRBV10-3; unclear D gene. In germline, CDR1 is ENHRY, CDR2 SYGVKD. Trimming removed 5 bases at V and 3 bases at J, with 9 bases between. The CDR3 runs to 13 residues. This CDR3 reads CAISQTATDTQYF. CDR3 coding DNA: TGTGCCATCAGTCAGACTGCGACAGATACGCAGTATTTT.

The table lists this clone with a few counts. The chain couples TRBV9 to TRBJ1-3; D not resolved. V dropped 0 bases and J dropped 0 bases, with 7 bases sitting between them. Per germline, CDR1 SGDLS and CDR2 YYNGEE. The CDR3 has 15 amino acids. The CDR3 is CASSVDLFSGNTIYF. Here the CDR3 DNA reads TGTGCCAGCAGCGTAGACTTGTTCTCTGGAAACACCATATATTTT.

This chain joins TRBV30 and TRBJ2-7, with TRBD2 as a possible D gene (7 bases). Germline loops: CDR1 GTSNPN, CDR2 SVGIG (reference sequence). The CDR3 is made up of 12 amino acids. V lost 3 bases to trimming and J lost 7 bases, with 13 bases between them. The CDR3 DNA is TGTGCCTGGAGGGGGGGGCTGGAAGAGCAGTACTTC. Its translation: CAWRGGLEEQYF.

This clone was picked up a small number of times. This sequence joins TRBV7-2 and TRBJ2-7; D not certain. Deletions cut 3 bases from V and 2 bases from J, with 11 bases between. The CDR3 length is 14 residues. Germline CDR1 and CDR2: SGHTA and FQGNSA. The CDR3 region has the DNA TGTGCCAGCAGCTTGGCGTCAGCCCCCTACGAGCAGTACTTC. Its translation: CASSLASAPYEQYF.

This clone was recorded once. The chain combines TRBV4-1 with TRBJ2-1; 11 bases are a match to TRBD2. CDR3 length: 20 residues. V lost 1 base, J lost 9 bases, and 20 bases stayed unmatched. From germline, CDR1 is MGHRA and CDR2 YSYEKL. The CDR3 sequence is CASSQAQRIRLAGPAAEQFF. CDR3 DNA sequence: TGCGCCAGCAGCCAAGCTCAACGAATTAGACTAGCGGGACCCGCCGCTGAGCAGTTCTTC.

The chain joins TRBV28 to TRBJ1-4; TRBD1 might be the D (5 bases). Per germline, CDR1 MDHEN and CDR2 SYDVKM. This CDR3 is 13 amino acids long. V was cut by 4 bases and J by 4 bases, with 7 bases left in between. The CDR3 region has the DNA TGTGCCAGCAGTTGGAGGGGTAATGAAAAACTGTTTTTT. Residues: CASSWRGNEKLFF.

V gene TRBV2 combines with J gene TRBJ2-7, with D hard to call. There are 15 residues in the CDR3. Per germline, CDR1 SNHLY and CDR2 FYNNEI. V was clipped by 3 bases and J by 2 bases, with 14 bases between them. The CDR3 DNA reads TGTGCCAGCAGTGATGGCGGCCGATCAACCTACGAGCAGTACTTC. Its translation: CASSDGGRSTYEQYF.

The rearrangement joins TRBV18 to TRBJ1-2; D is unclear. Trimming took off 0 bases at V and 8 bases at J, with 13 bases between the two ends. The CDR3 covers 14 residues. CDR1 is KGHSH and CDR2 is LQKENI in the germline V gene. This CDR3 reads CASSPPLDAPGYTF. The DNA for the CDR3 is TGTGCCAGCTCACCACCCTTGGACGCGCCCGGCTACACCTTC.

The chain combines TRBV12-5 with TRBJ2-2; unclear D gene. V was cut by 5 bases and J by 3 bases, with 7 bases left in between. CDR3 length: 13 amino acids. Germline V gene sequence: CDR1 LGHNT, CDR2 FRNRAP. The CDR3 here is CASGERDTGELFF. The CDR3 nucleotides are TGTGCTAGTGGTGAACGGGACACCGGGGAGCTGTTTTTT.

The V call is TRBV29-1, the J call TRBJ1-1, with D perhaps matching TRBD1 (5 bases). The CDR3 is 13 residues long. V dropped 6 bases and J dropped 7 bases, with 18 bases sitting between them. The V gene's germline CDR1 is SQVTM and CDR2 ANQGSEA. CDR3 DNA: TGCAGCGTAGACCCAGGGAGGACGGGTGAAGCTTTCTTT. Its translation: CSVDPGRTGEAFF.